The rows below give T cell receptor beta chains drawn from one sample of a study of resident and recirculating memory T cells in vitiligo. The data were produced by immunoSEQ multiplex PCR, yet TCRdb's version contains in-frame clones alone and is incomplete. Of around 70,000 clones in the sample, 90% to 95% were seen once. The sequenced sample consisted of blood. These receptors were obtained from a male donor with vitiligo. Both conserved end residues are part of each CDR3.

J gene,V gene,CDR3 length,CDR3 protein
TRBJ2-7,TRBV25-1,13,CASKGETSYEQYF
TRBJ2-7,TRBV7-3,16,CASSPATSGGTYEQYF
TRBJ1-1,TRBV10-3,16,CAISDPGHFGNTEAFF
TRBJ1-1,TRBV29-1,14,CSVGPMDRGLGAFF
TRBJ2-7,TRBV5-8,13,CASSLRGADEQYF
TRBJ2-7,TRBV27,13,CASSVSTGAEQYF
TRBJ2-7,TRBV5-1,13,CASSDVTGGEQYF
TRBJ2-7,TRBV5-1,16,CASSSPSGGVPYEQYF
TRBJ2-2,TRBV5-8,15,CASSWGQGNTGELFF
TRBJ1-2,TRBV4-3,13,CASSQGFTYGYTF
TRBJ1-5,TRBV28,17,CASSLWVHRDSNQPQHF
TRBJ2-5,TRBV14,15,CASSQDPDRAQTQYF
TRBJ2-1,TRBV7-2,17,CASSLGPAGGPRNEQFF
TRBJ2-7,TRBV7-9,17,CASSGWEEQKSSYEQYF
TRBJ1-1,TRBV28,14,CASSLVGRNTEAFF
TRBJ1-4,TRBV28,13,CASSFRVNEKLFF
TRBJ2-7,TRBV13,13,CASSLGGGREQYF
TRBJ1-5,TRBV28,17,CASSLKIGRVSNQPQHF
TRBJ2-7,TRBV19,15,CASSFRDRSSYEQYF
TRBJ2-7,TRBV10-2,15,CASLSGTSVSYEQYF
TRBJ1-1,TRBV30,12,CAWTRQGAEAFF
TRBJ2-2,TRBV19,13,CASSTGLTGELFF
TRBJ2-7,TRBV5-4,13,CASSQRTGREQYF